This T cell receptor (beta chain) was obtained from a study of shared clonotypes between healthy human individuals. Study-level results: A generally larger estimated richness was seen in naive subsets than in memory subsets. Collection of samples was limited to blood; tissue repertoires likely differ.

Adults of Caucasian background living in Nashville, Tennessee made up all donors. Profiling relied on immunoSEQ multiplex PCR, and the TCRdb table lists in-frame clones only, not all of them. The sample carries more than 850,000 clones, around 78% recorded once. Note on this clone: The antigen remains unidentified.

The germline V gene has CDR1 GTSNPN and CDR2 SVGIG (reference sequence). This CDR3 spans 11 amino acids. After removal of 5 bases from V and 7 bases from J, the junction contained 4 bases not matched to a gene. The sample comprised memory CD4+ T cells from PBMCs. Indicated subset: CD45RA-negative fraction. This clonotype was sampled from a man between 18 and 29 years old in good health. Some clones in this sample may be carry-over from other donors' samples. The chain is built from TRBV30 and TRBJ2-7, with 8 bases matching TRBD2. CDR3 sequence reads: CAWRGRREQYF. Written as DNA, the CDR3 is TGTGCCTGGCGCGGGAGGCGAGAGCAGTACTTC.